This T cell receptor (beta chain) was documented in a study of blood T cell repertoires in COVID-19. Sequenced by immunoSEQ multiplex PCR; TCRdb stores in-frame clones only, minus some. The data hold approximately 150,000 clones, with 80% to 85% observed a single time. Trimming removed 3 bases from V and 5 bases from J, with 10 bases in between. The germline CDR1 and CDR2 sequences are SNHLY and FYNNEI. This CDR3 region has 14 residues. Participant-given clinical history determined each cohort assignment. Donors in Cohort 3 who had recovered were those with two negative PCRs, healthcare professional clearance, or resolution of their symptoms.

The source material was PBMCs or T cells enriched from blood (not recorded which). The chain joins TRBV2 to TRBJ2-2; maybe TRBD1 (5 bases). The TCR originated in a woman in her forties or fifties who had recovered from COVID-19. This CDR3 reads CASSDEAGTGELFF. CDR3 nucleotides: TGTGCCAGCAGTGATGAGGCAGGGACCGGGGAGCTGTTTTTT.